This passage covers 27 T cell receptor beta chains from one sample sequenced in a study of blood T cell repertoires in COVID-19. Sequencing used immunoSEQ multiplex PCR; TCRdb keeps in-frame clones, though not all of them. The top ten clones hold around 2% of a sample with some 68,000 clones, approximately 89% of them seen once. The sequenced sample was peripheral blood. Receptors were obtained from a human donor in a cohort sampled during active COVID-19.

The gene calls are TRBV6-5 and TRBJ1-4; tentative D call: TRBD1 (5 bases). Germline assignment: CDR1 MNHEY and CDR2 SVGAGI. The CDR3 loop spans 12 amino acids. Trimming left V 6 bases short and J 3 bases short, with 5 bases between. CDR3: CASRGPNEKLFF. The DNA of the CDR3 is TGTGCCAGCAGGGGGCCTAATGAAAAACTGTTTTTT.

The genes are TRBV7-2 and TRBJ1-2; 9 bases match TRBD1. Germline CDR1 and CDR2: SGHTA and FQGNSA. The CDR3 totals 17 residues. The V segment lost 5 bases and the J segment 4 bases; nucleotides outside the gene matches: 14. In DNA form, the CDR3 reads TGTGCCAGCAGCACCGGGACAGGGACCCTCAGGTCCTATGGCTACACCTTC. Translation: CASSTGTGTLRSYGYTF.

The chain is built from TRBV6-1 and TRBJ1-1; tentatively, D is TRBD1 (5 bases). CDR1 and CDR2 (germline): MNHNS, SASEGT. V lost 4 bases and J lost 2, with 20 bases in between. The CDR3 contains 17 residues. The CDR3 DNA sequence: TGTGCCAGCAGTGCCCGAACCGCTGCCACAGGTAACACTGAAGCTTTCTTT. The encoded protein is CASSARTAATGNTEAFF.

This chain links TRBV30 with TRBJ1-1; 9 nucleotides line up with TRBD1. V lost 3 bases to trimming and J lost 5 bases; unmatched junction nucleotides: 10. The length of the CDR3 is 15 residues. Germline assignment: CDR1 GTSNPN and CDR2 SVGIG (reference sequence). DNA of the CDR3: TGTGCCTGGAGGAAAACAGGGGGCCTTGAAACTGAAGCTTTCTTT. Its translation is CAWRKTGGLETEAFF.

This chain links TRBV28 with TRBJ2-1, with a weak D call TRBD2 (5 bases). V was clipped by 5 bases and J by 7 bases, with 21 bases between them. Germline CDR1 is MDHEN and CDR2 is SYDVKM. This CDR3 region has 16 residues. DNA for the CDR3: TGTGCCAGCAGTACCGATGCGGGTGTTGGGTCGAATGAGCAGTTCTTC. Translating gives CASSTDAGVGSNEQFF.

The chain joins TRBV2 to TRBJ1-5, with a possible D match to TRBD1 (5 bases). The CDR3 covers 13 residues. Trimming took off 3 bases at V and 6 bases at J, with 9 bases between the two ends. Germline lookup yields CDR1 SNHLY and CDR2 FYNNEI. The CDR3 loop reads CASSDRDGQPQHF. Here the CDR3 DNA reads TGTGCCAGCAGTGACAGGGATGGTCAGCCCCAGCATTTT.

The chain carries TRBV9 and TRBJ2-2; the match to TRBD1 covers 9 bases. The CDR3 runs to 16 residues. Germline CDR1 reads SGDLS; CDR2 reads YYNGEE. The V and J ends lost 3 bases and 7 bases, in that order; junction bases with no gene match: 10. The CDR3 sequence: CASSASRDRVVGELFF. In nucleotides, the CDR3 is TGTGCCAGCAGCGCCTCCCGGGACAGGGTGGTCGGGGAGCTGTTTTTT.

This rearrangement joins TRBV3-1 (or the pseudogene TRBV3-2) to TRBJ1-1; the D gene is possibly TRBD1 (5 bases). The V and J ends lost 7 bases and 4 bases respectively, with 16 bases between them. Germline values: CDR1 LGHDT, CDR2 YNNKEL (reference sequence). CDR3 length: 14 amino acids. In DNA, the CDR3 is TGTGCCAGCACCCAGGGAGGGGCCGGCACTGAAGCTTTCTTT. It codes for CASTQGGAGTEAFF.

This chain uses TRBV27 with TRBJ1-1; TRBD1 might be the D (5 bases). V lost 9 bases, J lost 1 base, and 15 bases lay in between. Germline CDR1 is MNHEY and CDR2 is SMNVEV (reference sequence). This CDR3 comprises 14 residues. Here the CDR3 DNA reads TGTGCCAGTCAAGGCTGGGGGGGGAACACTGAAGCTTTCTTT. Translated: CASQGWGGNTEAFF.

The chain recombines TRBV7-2 with TRBJ2-2; D is unclear. The CDR3 has 12 residues. Germline CDR1 SGHTA, CDR2 FQGNSA. The V gene lost 3 bases and the J gene lost 7 bases, with 6 bases spanning the gap. In DNA, the CDR3 is TGTGCCAGCAGCTTCTACGGCGGGGAGCTGTTTTTT. It specifies CASSFYGGELFF.

The genes are TRBV10-2 and TRBJ2-7, with 7 bases fitting TRBD1. After removal of 6 bases from V and 7 bases from J, the junction contained 12 bases not matched to a gene. This CDR3 comprises 14 residues. Germline loops: CDR1 WSHSY, CDR2 SAAADI. CDR3 DNA sequence: TGCGCCAGCAGGGATCAAAGGGGGCACAATGAGCAGTACTTC. Translated: CASRDQRGHNEQYF.

The J gene is TRBJ1-2, the V gene TRBV5-6; 11 bases are a match to TRBD1. Trimming took 3 bases from V and 10 from J; bases not matched to a gene: 8. Germline CDR1 and CDR2: SGHDT and YYEEEE. The CDR3 runs 14 residues. The chain's CDR3 is CASSWGTGGSFYTF. The CDR3 DNA follows: TGTGCCAGCAGCTGGGGGACAGGGGGTTCTTTCTACACCTTC.

This clone was picked up one time. The chain is built from TRBV7-2 and TRBJ1-2, with TRBD1 as a possible D gene (5 bases). This CDR3 spans 14 amino acids. Germline CDR1 reads SGHTA; CDR2 reads FQGNSA. Between the trimmed V and J ends, which lost 3 bases and 4 bases, there was a span of 12 bases. The chain's CDR3 is CASSFNGGTYGYTF. The CDR3 DNA reads as TGTGCCAGCAGCTTTAATGGGGGGACCTATGGCTACACCTTC.

The V call is TRBV25-1, the J call TRBJ1-2, with D maybe TRBD1 (6 bases). Germline CDR1 is MGHDK and CDR2 is SYGVNS. The V gene lost 3 bases and the J gene lost 1 base, with 21 bases spanning the gap. The CDR3 is 18 amino acids. CDR3: CASSDYQGRGRGNYGYTF. The CDR3 bases are TGTGCCAGCAGTGACTATCAGGGCAGGGGCAGGGGTAACTATGGCTACACCTTC.

The gene calls are TRBV6-5 and TRBJ2-7, with 8 bases identical to TRBD2. V shed 8 bases and J 1 base; nucleotides not matched to a gene: 10. This CDR3 spans 15 amino acids. Per the germline V gene, CDR1 is MNHEY and CDR2 is SVGAGI. CDR3 residues: CASHRVAGKSYEQYF. DNA of the CDR3: TGTGCCAGCCACCGGGTAGCGGGAAAATCCTACGAGCAGTACTTC.

V is TRBV3-1 (or the pseudogene TRBV3-2) and J is TRBJ1-6; 7 bases agree with TRBD1. The CDR3 has 13 amino acids. V was pared by 4 bases and J by 6 bases, with 0 bases of the junction left unmatched. Germline-derived CDR1 and CDR2 are LGHDT and YNNKEL (reference sequence). The CDR3 sequence is CASSRDSNSPLHF. The CDR3 DNA reads as TGTGCCAGCAGCCGGGACAGTAATTCACCCCTCCACTTT.

The V and J genes are TRBV28 and TRBJ1-1; no reliable D call. V was cut by 2 bases and J by 6 bases, with 13 bases left in between. CDR1 MDHEN and CDR2 SYDVKM come from the germline V gene. The CDR3 runs 14 residues. CDR3 protein: CASSLRLHGAEAFF. Written as DNA, the CDR3 is TGTGCCAGCAGTTTACGACTGCACGGGGCTGAAGCTTTCTTT.

This clone was recorded only once. J is TRBJ2-1 and V is TRBV7-3; 7 bases align to TRBD2. The germline V gene has CDR1 SGHTA and CDR2 FQGTGA. The CDR3 has 17 amino acids. The V segment lost 8 bases and the J segment 2 bases; nucleotides outside the gene matches: 15. The CDR3 DNA reads TGTGCCAGCGGGCCTGAGAACCCCGGGGGGACCTACAATGAGCAGTTCTTC. This sequence encodes CASGPENPGGTYNEQFF.

The CDR3 protein is CASSPGVLAHTDTQYF. As DNA, the CDR3 is TGTGCCAGCAGCCCGGGGGTATTAGCGCACACAGATACGCAGTATTTT. The chain combines TRBV5-4 with TRBJ2-3; TRBD2 is a possible D gene (6 bases). Germline values: CDR1 SGHNT, CDR2 YYREEE (reference sequence). Deletions cut 4 bases from V and 2 bases from J, with 17 bases between. The CDR3 is made up of 16 amino acids.

In this sample, this clone turned up once. V usage is TRBV9 and J usage is TRBJ2-1; D might be TRBD1 (6 bases). The CDR3 loop spans 15 amino acids. The germline V gene has CDR1 SGDLS and CDR2 YYNGEE. Trimming took off 0 bases at V and 4 bases at J, with 11 bases between the two ends. The CDR3 bases are TGTGCCAGCAGCGTAGACAGGGCAGGGTACAATGAGCAGTTCTTC. Residues: CASSVDRAGYNEQFF.

The V and J genes are TRBV28 and TRBJ2-2; no firm D call. This CDR3 has 15 residues. Per the germline V gene, CDR1 is MDHEN and CDR2 is SYDVKM. Trimming took off 5 bases at V and 6 bases at J, with 16 bases between the two ends. The CDR3 loop reads CASSMPGPVAGELFF. CDR3 DNA: TGTGCCAGCAGTATGCCGGGTCCTGTGGCCGGGGAGCTGTTTTTT.

The rearrangement links TRBV7-2 to TRBJ2-3; 11 bases are shared with TRBD2. J was trimmed by 0 bases and V by 5 bases; bases with no gene match: 7. CDR1 is SGHTA, CDR2 FQGNSA, per germline. This CDR3 contains 17 residues. The CDR3 loop is CASSPGTSGFSTDTQYF. The DNA of the CDR3 is TGTGCCAGCAGCCCAGGGACTAGCGGTTTCAGCACAGATACGCAGTATTTT.

The J gene is TRBJ1-4, the V gene TRBV10-1; perhaps TRBD1 as D (5 bases). Trimming stripped 2 bases from V and 8 bases from J, with 6 bases between. Germline V gene lookup returns CDR1 WNHNN and CDR2 SYGVQD (reference sequence). The CDR3 loop spans 12 amino acids. The CDR3 sequence: CASSEKGEKLFF. The CDR3 bases are TGCGCCAGCAGTGAGAAGGGGGAAAAACTGTTTTTT.

CDR3 sequence (DNA): TGTGCCAGCAGCCCCCGGGGAGGGTCTAGCACAGATACGCAGTATTTT. Its protein product is CASSPRGGSSTDTQYF. The chain links TRBV7-3 to TRBJ2-3, with 7 nucleotides matching TRBD2. V was pared by 5 bases and J by 0 bases, with 8 bases of the junction left unmatched. This CDR3 is 16 amino acids long. The V gene's germline CDR1 is SGHTA and CDR2 FQGTGA.

The V call is TRBV7-2, the J call TRBJ1-2; 9 positions agree with TRBD1. Per the germline V gene, CDR1 is SGHTA and CDR2 is FQGNSA. The V and J ends lost 4 bases and 1 base, in that order; junction bases with no gene match: 1. The CDR3 loop spans 14 amino acids. In nucleotides, the CDR3 is TGTGCCAGCAGCTCGGGACAGGGTAACTATGGCTACACCTTC. Translating it yields CASSSGQGNYGYTF.

The genes are TRBV2 and TRBJ2-1, with TRBD1 matching 7 bases. The J segment lost 5 bases and the V segment lost 4 bases, leaving 5 bases of the junction unmatched. The CDR3 has 14 amino acids. In germline, CDR1 is SNHLY, CDR2 FYNNEI. Written as DNA, the CDR3 is TGTGCCAGCAGTGTCGGGACAGTGGACAATGAGCAGTTCTTC. It is translated as CASSVGTVDNEQFF.

V gene TRBV27 combines with J gene TRBJ1-3; unclear D gene. V dropped 4 bases and J dropped 3 bases, with 13 bases sitting between them. This CDR3 contains 15 residues. Germline CDR1 and CDR2: MNHEY and SMNVEV (reference sequence). CDR3 in DNA: TGTGCCAGCAGTTCACAAAACCGAGGTGGAAACACCATATATTTT. Translating gives CASSSQNRGGNTIYF.